The following is a T cell receptor beta chain sequence with its context. Its cognate antigen is unknown. This sample was taken from a study of follicular helper T cells after annual influenza vaccination. On the study more broadly: Across the 2013-2014, 2014-2015 and 2015-2016 vaccination seasons, some subjects were resampled.

General study results and limits: Most later recoveries of Day 7 ICOS+CD38+ clones were ICOS-CD38- cTfh.

Noted time point: 2015-2016 season, 7 days after influenza vaccination. The assay was immunoSEQ multiplex PCR, and TCRdb's table has in-frame clones only and misses some. This table has roughly 5,700 clones, 84% appearing once. In germline, CDR1 is SGHRS, CDR2 YFSETQ. The CDR3 sequence is 15 residues long. Trimming removed 0 bases from V and 1 base from J, with 10 bases in between. The sequence came from an adult who received the influenza vaccine. The chain has TRBV5-1 and TRBJ1-1; D remains ambiguous. The material sequenced was CXCR5+ CD38- circulating T follicular helper cells from blood, taken 7 days after influenza vaccination. Subset described: circulating Tfh, non-naive CD4+CXCR5+PD-1+ (ICOS+CD38+ or ICOS-CD38-). The CDR3 DNA follows: TGCGCCAGCAGCTTGGAGCGTCAGGCGAACACTGAAGCTTTCTTT. Residues: CASSLERQANTEAFF.